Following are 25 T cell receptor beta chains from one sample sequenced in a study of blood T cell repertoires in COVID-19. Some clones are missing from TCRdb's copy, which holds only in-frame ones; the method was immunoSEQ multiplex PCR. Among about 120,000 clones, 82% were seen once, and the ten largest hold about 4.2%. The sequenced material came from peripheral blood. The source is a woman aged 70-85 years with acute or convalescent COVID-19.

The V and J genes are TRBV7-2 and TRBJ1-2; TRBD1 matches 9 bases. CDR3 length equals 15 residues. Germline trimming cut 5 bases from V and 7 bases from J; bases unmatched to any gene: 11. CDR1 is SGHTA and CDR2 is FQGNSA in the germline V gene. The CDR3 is CASSPFRGQGFGYTF. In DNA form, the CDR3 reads TGTGCCAGCAGCCCCTTCCGGGGACAGGGTTTTGGCTACACCTTC.

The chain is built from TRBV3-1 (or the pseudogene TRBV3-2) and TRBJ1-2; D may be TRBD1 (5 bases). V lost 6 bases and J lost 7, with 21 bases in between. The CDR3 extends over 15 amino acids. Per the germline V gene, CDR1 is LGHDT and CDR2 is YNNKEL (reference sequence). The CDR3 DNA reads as TGTGCCAGCAGGTGTTGGCTGGGGCGGTCGCGTGGCTACACCTTC. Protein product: CASRCWLGRSRGYTF.

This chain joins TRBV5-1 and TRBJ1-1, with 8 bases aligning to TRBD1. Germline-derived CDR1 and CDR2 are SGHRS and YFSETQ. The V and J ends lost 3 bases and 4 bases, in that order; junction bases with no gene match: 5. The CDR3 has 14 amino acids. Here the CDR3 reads CASSSGQDGTEAFF. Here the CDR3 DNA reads TGCGCCAGCAGCTCGGGACAGGATGGCACTGAAGCTTTCTTT.

The CDR3 here is CASSKQGGAGNYGYTF. Written as DNA, the CDR3 is TGTGCCAGTAGTAAACAAGGGGGCGCCGGTAACTATGGCTACACCTTC. The genes are TRBV19 and TRBJ1-2, with TRBD1 identical over 7 bases. This CDR3 contains 16 residues. Trimming removed 4 bases from V and 1 base from J; junction bases left unmatched: 9. CDR1 and CDR2 from the germline V gene are LNHDA and SQIVND (reference sequence).

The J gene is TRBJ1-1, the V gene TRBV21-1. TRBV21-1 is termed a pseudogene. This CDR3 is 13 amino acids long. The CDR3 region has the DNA TGTGCCAGCAGCAATCCCGGGAAACTTGAAGCTTTCTTT. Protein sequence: CASSNPGKLEAFF.

In nucleotides, the CDR3 is TGTGCCAGCAGCTTAGAGGGGCAGAGTGGCTACACCTTC. The encoded protein is CASSLEGQSGYTF. The gene calls are TRBV7-9 and TRBJ1-2, with a weak D call TRBD1 (5 bases). CDR3 length: 13 amino acids. Germline V gene sequence: CDR1 SEHNR, CDR2 FQNEAQ (reference sequence). V dropped 1 base and J dropped 7 bases, with 10 bases sitting between them.

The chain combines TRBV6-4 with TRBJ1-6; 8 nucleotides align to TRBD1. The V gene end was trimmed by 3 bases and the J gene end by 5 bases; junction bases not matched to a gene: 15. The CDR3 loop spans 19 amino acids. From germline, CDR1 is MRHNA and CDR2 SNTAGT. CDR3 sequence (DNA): TGTGCCAGCAGTGAGGACCCAGGGGGCGAGGGCTTCGATAATTCACCCCTCCACTTT. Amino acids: CASSEDPGGEGFDNSPLHF.

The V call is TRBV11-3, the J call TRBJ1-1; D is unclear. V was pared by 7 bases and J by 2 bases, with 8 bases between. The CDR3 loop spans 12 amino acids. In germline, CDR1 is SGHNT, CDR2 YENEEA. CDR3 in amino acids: CASTRENTEAFF. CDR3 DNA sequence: TGTGCCAGCACGAGGGAAAACACTGAAGCTTTCTTT.

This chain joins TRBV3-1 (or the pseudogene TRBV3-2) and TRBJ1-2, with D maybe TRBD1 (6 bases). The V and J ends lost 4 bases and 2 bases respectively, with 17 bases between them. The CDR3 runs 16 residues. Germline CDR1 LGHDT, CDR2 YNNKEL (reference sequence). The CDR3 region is CASSPDTGTYNYGYTF. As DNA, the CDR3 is TGTGCCAGCAGCCCCGATACCGGGACATACAACTATGGCTACACCTTC.

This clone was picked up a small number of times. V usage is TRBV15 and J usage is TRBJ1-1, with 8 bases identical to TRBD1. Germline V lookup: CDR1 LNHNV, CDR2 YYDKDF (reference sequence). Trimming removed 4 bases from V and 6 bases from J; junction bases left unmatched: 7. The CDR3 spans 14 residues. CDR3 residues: CATSTIDRGAEAFF. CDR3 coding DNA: TGTGCCACCAGCACTATCGACAGGGGTGCTGAAGCTTTCTTT.

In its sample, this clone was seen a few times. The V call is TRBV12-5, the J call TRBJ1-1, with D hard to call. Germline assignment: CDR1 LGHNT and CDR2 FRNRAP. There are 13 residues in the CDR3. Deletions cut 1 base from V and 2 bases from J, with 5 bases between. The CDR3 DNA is TGTGCTAGTGGTTTGGCCCTTAACACTGAAGCTTTCTTT. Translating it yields CASGLALNTEAFF.

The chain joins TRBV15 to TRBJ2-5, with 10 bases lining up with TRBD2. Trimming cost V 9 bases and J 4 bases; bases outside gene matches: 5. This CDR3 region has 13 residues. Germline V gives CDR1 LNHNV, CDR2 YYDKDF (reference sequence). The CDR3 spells CATKAGGLETQYF. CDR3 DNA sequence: TGTGCCACTAAAGCGGGGGGGCTAGAGACCCAGTACTTC.

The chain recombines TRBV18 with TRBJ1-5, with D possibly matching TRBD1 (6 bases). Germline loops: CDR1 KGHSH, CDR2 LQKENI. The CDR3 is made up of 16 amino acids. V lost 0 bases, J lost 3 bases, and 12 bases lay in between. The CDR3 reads CASSPPLAGVNQPQHF. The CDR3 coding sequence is TGTGCCAGCTCACCACCGTTGGCAGGGGTCAATCAGCCCCAGCATTTT.

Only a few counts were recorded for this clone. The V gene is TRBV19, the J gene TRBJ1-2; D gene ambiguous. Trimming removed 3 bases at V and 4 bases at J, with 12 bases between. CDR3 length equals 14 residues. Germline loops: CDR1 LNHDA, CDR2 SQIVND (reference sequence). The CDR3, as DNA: TGTGCCAGTAGTATCGGCGGTCCCCTCTATGGCTACACCTTC. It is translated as CASSIGGPLYGYTF.

The CDR3 loop is CSSIGQGISYNEQFF. In DNA form, the CDR3 reads TGCAGTTCAATAGGACAGGGGATCTCCTACAATGAGCAGTTCTTC. The chain joins TRBV29-1 to TRBJ2-1; 9 nucleotides agree with TRBD1. Germline values: CDR1 SQVTM, CDR2 ANQGSEA. The CDR3 spans 15 residues.

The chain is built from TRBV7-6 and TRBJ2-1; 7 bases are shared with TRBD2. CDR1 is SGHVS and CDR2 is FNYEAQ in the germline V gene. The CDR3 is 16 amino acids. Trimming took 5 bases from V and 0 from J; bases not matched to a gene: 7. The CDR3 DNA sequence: TGTGCCAGCAGCCCCTTGGGCGGGAGCTCCTACAATGAGCAGTTCTTC. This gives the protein CASSPLGGSSYNEQFF.

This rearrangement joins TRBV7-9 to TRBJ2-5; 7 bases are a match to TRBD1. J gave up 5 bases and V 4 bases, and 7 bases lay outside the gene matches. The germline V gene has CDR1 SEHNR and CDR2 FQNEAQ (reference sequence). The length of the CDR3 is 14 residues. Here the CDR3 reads CASSSRQGYETQYF. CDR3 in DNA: TGTGCCAGCAGCTCTCGACAGGGCTACGAGACCCAGTACTTC.

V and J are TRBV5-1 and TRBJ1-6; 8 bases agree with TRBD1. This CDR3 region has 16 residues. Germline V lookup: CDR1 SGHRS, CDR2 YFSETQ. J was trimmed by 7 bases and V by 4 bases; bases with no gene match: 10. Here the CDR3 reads CASSIGQGIGNSPLHF. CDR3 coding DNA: TGCGCCAGCAGCATCGGACAGGGCATTGGCAATTCACCCCTCCACTTT. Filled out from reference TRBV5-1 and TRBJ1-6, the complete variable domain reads KAGVTQTPRYLIKTRGQQVTLSCSPISGHRSVSWYQQTPGQGLQFLFEYFSETQRNKGNFPGRFSGRQFSNSRSEMNVSTLELGDSALYLCASSIGQGIGNSPLHFGNGTRLTVT.

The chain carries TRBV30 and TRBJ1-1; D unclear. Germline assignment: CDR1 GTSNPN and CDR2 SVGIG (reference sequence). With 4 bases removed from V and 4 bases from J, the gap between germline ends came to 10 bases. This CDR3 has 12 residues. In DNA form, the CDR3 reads TGTGCCTGGACTCGGGGTGGCACTGAAGCTTTCTTT. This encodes CAWTRGGTEAFF.

For the CDR3, the DNA is TGCGCCAGCAGCTTGGATCCAGGGGGCTTTGGAAACACCATATATTTT. This codes for CASSLDPGGFGNTIYF. The rearrangement links TRBV5-1 to TRBJ1-3; 8 bases line up with TRBD1. The V and J ends lost 0 bases and 3 bases, in that order; junction bases with no gene match: 5. The length of the CDR3 is 16 residues. Germline V gene lookup returns CDR1 SGHRS and CDR2 YFSETQ.

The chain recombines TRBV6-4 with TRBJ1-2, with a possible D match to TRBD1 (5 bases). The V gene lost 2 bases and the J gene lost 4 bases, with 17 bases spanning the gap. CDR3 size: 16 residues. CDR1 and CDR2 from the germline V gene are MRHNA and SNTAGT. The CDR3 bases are TGTGCCAGCAGTGACACCCCGCAGGGAACTCCCTATGGCTACACCTTC. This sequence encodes CASSDTPQGTPYGYTF.

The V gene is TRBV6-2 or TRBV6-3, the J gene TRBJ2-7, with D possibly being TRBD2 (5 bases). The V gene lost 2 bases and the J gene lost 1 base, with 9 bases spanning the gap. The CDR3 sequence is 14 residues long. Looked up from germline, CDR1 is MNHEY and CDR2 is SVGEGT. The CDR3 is CASSYEGQSYEQYV. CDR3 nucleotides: TGTGCCAGCAGTTACGAGGGTCAGTCCTACGAGCAGTACGTC.

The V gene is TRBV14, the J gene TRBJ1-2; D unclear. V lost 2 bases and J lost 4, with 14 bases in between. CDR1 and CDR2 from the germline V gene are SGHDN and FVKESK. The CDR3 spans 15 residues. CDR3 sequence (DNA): TGTGCCAGCAGCCAATACGAGGGCCCTCTCTATGGCTACACCTTC. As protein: CASSQYEGPLYGYTF. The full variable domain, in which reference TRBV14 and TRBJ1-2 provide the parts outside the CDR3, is EAGVTQFPSHSVIEKGQTVTLRCDPISGHDNLYWYRRVMGKEIKFLLHFVKESKQDESGMPNNRFLAERTGGTYSTLKVQPAELEDSGVYFCASSQYEGPLYGYTFGSGTRLTVV.

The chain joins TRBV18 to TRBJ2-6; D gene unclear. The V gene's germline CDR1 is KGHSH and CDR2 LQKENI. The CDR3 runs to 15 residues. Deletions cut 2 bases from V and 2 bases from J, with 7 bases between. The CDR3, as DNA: TGTGCCAGCTCACCATCTCTAACTGGGGCCAACGTCCTGACTTTC. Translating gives CASSPSLTGANVLTF.

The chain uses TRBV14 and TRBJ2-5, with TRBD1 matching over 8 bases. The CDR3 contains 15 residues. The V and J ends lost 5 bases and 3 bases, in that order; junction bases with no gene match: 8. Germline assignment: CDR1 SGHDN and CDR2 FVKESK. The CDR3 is CASSARTGWKETQYF. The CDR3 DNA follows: TGTGCCAGCAGCGCACGGACAGGGTGGAAAGAGACCCAGTACTTC.